Given below is one TCR beta chain in context. Its antigen is not yet known. Base-call qualities are not available, and no considerably larger clone is one nucleotide away. The CDR3, cysteine through phenylalanine, is 13 amino acids long. Only the CDR3 DNA is retained, 39 bases long and in frame from the first base. The germline V gene (reference sequence) sets CDR1 to DFQATT and CDR2 to SNEGSKA. Relative to germline, V is 5 bases shorter and J is 0 bases shorter, with 10 bases between their ends. The sample is drawn from a study of T-cell memory formation after mild COVID-19 (dated by TCRdb to 2020 to 2023). Notes on the research overall: TCR sequence clusters from the two donors were largely donor specific. Two young, previously healthy adult volunteers, one female and one male, were included in the cohort. Longitudinal TCRalpha and TCRbeta repertoire sequencing tracked T-cell clones expanding and contracting after mild COVID-19 in a couple of donors.

The run used an Illumina NovaSeq 6000. TCRalpha and TCRbeta cDNA libraries were constructed by 5'RACE with constant-segment primers, with sample barcodes and unique molecular identifiers being introduced. RNA was extracted from every sample with Trizol reagent. Libraries were amplified in two PCR steps, with a second sample barcode and Illumina TruSeq adapters added in the second step. Sequencing of libraries was performed on an Illumina NovaSeq with 2 x 150 bp paired-end reads. From the authors' description of their analysis: Demultiplexing of reads and collapsing into UMI-guided consensus sequences were performed with migec v1.2.7. With mixcr v2.1.11, UMI consensuses were aligned to TRA and TRB V and J templates and assembled into clonotypes. Clonotypes were classified as expanded or contracted when called significant by both edgeR and NoisET, with noise models trained on biological replicates. For edgeR calls, the thresholds were a false discovery rate-adjusted p below 0.01 and a log2 fold-change of 1. As an exploratory analysis of dynamics, max-normalized trajectories of the 1000 most abundant clonotypes were examined with PCA combined with hierarchical clustering. Each responding clone was given a CD4 or CD8 phenotype based on the CD4+ and CD8+ repertoires, which had been sequenced separately. The public reads were reanalyzed by TCRdb: fastp trimming at Q25, MiXCR alignment, in-frame beta chains only. A single entry per CDR3 protein holds the most common genes and DNA from its merged rows. Here the V and J calls rest on TCRdb's processing, not on the authors' analysis. The sample has a few hundred thousand distinct CDR3 sequences on record, more than 15% of them singletons. The biggest ten clones account for about 22% of the sample.

The paper as a whole reports these results and caveats: Contracting CD4+ clones were located mainly in the CM and EM memory subsets, whereas CD8+ clones were found to be enriched in EMRA. Some responding clones were detected in pre-infection memory, suggesting pre-existing cross-reactive memory T cells joined the SARS-CoV-2 response. The second-wave clones that peaked on day 37 were not confirmed to be SARS-CoV-2 specific. Balanced CD4/CD8 phenotypes were observed for clones contracting from day 15 to 85, whereas a bias towards CD4+ was observed for a second wave of clones expanding from day 15 to 37. Only a couple of mild cases were covered in the study, and larger cohorts including severe cases with pre-infection samples were considered necessary.

PBMCs were isolated by Ficoll-Paque density gradient centrifugation. The V gene is TRBV20-1 and the J gene is TRBJ1-2; no D gene can be assigned with confidence. The material sequenced was PBMCs or a T cell subset sorted from them (not recorded which). This TCR derives from a young man who had mild COVID-19 (a few samples of this study predate the infection). The sample titles of this study are shuffled in the database, so cell type and time point are left out; the donor was told from shared clones. This receptor carries the CDR3 CSARGKANYGYTF. The base sequence is TGCAGTGCTCGCGGGAAGGCTAACTATGGCTACACCTTC.